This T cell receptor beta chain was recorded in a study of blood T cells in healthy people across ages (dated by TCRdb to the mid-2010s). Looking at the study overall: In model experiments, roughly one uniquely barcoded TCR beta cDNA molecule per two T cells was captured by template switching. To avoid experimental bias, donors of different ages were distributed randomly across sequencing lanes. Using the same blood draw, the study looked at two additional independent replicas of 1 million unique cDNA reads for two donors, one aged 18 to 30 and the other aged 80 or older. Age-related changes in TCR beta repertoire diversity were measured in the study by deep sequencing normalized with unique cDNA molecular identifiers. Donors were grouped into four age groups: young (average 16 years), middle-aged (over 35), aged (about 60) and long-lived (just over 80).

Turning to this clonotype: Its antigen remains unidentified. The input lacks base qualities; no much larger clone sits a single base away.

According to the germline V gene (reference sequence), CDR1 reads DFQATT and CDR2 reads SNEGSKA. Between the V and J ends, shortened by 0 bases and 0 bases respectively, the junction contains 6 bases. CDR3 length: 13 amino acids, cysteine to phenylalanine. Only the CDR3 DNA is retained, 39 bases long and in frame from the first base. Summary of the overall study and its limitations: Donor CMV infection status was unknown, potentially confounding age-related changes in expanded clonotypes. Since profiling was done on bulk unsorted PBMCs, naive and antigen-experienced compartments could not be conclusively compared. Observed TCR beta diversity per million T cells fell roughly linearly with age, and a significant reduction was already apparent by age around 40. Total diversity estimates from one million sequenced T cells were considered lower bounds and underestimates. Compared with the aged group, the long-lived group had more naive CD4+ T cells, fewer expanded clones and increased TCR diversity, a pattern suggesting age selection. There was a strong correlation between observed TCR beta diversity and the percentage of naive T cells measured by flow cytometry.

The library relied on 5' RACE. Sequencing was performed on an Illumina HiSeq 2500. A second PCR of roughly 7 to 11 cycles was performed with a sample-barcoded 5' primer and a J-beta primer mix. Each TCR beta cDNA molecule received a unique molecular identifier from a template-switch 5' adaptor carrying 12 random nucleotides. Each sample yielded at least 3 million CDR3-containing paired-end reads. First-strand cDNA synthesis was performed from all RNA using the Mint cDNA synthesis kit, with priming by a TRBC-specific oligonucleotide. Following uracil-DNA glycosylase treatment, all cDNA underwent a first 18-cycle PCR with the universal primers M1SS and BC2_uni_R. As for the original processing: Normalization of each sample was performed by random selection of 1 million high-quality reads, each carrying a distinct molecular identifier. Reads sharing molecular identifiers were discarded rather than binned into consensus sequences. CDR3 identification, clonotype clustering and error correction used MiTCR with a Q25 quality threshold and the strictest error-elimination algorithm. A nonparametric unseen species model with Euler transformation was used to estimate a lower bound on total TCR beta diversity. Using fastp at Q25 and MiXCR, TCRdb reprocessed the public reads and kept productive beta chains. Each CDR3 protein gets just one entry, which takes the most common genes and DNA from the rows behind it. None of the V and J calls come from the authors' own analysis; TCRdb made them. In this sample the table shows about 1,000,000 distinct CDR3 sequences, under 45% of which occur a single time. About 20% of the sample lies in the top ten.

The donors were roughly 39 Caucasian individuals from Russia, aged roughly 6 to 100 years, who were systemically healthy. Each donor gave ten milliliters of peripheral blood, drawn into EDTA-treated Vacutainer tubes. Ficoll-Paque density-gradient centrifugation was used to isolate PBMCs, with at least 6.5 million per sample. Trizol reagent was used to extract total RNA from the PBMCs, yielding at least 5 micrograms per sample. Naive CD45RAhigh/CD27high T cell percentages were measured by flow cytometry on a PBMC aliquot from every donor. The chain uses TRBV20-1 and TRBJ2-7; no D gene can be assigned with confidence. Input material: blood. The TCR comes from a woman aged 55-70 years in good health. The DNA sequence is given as TGCAGTGCTAGAGAGTGGGGCTCCTACGAGCAGTACTTC. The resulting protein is CSAREWGSYEQYF.